This is a list of T cell receptor beta chains from one sample in a study of control samples from healthy donors and cancer patients. Some clones are missing from TCRdb's copy, which holds only in-frame ones; the method was immunoSEQ multiplex PCR. This sample has 60,000 to 75,000 clones, with approximately 85% found just once. The sample was blood. These receptors came from a man in his forties in good health. CDR3s include the opening cysteine and the closing phenylalanine or tryptophan. Each record gives: J gene, D gene, V gene, clone size, CDR3 protein, CDR3 DNA. A D gene is named only where the DNA matches it firmly. The listing skips clone size in some rows; elsewhere it reads once, few, many or a size class.

TRBJ1-6 - TRBV5-1 - CASSLGQGANSPLHF TGCGCCAGCAGCTTGGGGCAGGGCGCAAATTCACCCCTCCACTTT
TRBJ1-6 - TRBV30 - CAWATGQINSPLHF TGTGCCTGGGCAACCGGACAAATTAATTCACCCCTCCACTTT
TRBJ2-3 - TRBV7-8 - CASSSRGSTDTQYF TGTGCCAGCAGCTCTCGGGGTAGCACAGATACGCAGTATTTT
TRBJ1-1 TRBD1 TRBV5-6 - CASSSGTDTEAFF TGTGCCAGCAGCTCCGGGACAGACACTGAAGCTTTCTTT
TRBJ1-1 - TRBV14 - CASSQANTEAFF TGTGCCAGCAGCCAAGCGAACACTGAAGCTTTCTTT
TRBJ1-4 TRBD1 TRBV6-2/TRBV6-3 once CASSYPQGSEKLFF TGTGCCAGCAGTTACCCACAGGGGTCTGAAAAACTGTTTTTT
TRBJ1-2 - TRBV5-1 - CASSWGEANYGYTF TGCGCCAGCAGTTGGGGGGAAGCTAACTATGGCTACACCTTC
TRBJ2-5 TRBD2 TRBV2 - CASSKFSGRQETQYF TGTGCCAGCAGTAAATTTAGCGGGCGGCAAGAGACCCAGTACTTC
TRBJ1-5 - TRBV28 - CASSFYGLGTYQPQHF TGTGCCAGCAGTTTCTACGGTCTGGGGACTTATCAGCCCCAGCATTTT
TRBJ2-3 - TRBV19 few CASSIQAPDTQYF TGTGCCAGTAGTATACAGGCCCCAGATACGCAGTATTTT